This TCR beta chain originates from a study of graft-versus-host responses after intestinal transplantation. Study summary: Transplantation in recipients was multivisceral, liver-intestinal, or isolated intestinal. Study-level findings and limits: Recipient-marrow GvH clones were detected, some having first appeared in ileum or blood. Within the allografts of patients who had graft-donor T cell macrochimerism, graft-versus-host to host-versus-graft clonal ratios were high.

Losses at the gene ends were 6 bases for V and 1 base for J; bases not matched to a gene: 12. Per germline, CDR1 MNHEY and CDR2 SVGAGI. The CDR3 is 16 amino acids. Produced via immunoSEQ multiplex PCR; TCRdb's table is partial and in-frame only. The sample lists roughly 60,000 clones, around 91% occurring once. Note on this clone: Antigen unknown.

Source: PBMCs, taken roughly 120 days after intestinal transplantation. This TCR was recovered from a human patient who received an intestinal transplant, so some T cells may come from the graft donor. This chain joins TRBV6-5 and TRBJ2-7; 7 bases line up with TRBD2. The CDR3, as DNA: TGTGCCAGCAGCTACAGTATCATGGGAGGGTCCTACGAGCAGTACTTC. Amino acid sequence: CASSYSIMGGSYEQYF.